Shown below are 2 T cell receptor beta chains from a single sample sequenced in a study of T cells in localized non-small cell lung cancer. Sequencing used immunoSEQ multiplex PCR; TCRdb keeps in-frame clones, though not all of them. The repertoire holds 40,000 or so clones, with approximately 80% as singletons. The sample was peripheral blood mononuclear cells, taken before any cancer treatment. These receptors originate from a male donor at least 60 years old with stage II lung adenocarcinoma.

The V gene is TRBV10-3, the J gene TRBJ1-1; no reliable D call. CDR1 is ENHRY and CDR2 is SYGVKD in the germline V gene. The CDR3 runs 13 residues. Trimming took 3 bases from V and 4 from J, leaving 9 bases between them. As DNA, the CDR3 is TGTGCCATCAGTGAATACAGCAGCACTGAAGCTTTCTTT. It specifies CAISEYSSTEAFF.

The chain employs TRBV10-3 and TRBJ1-1; TRBD1 might be the D (5 bases). The V end was cut by 4 bases, the J end by 4 bases, with 10 bases between. Looked up from germline, CDR1 is ENHRY and CDR2 is SYGVKD. CDR3 length: 13 amino acids. The CDR3 region has the DNA TGTGCCATCAGTGGGGGGAAGGGCACTGAAGCTTTCTTT. This encodes CAISGGKGTEAFF.